The rows below give T cell receptor beta chains drawn from one sample of a study of patients and donors after allogeneic stem cell transplantation. TCRdb re-analysed the RT-PCR reads in MiXCR, keeping a single row per CDR3 protein. The data contain roughly 30,000 distinct CDR3 sequences, over 6.5% of them singletons. Sample: blood, either unsorted or a sorted T cell fraction (not recorded which). These receptors came from a human donor who was either an allogeneic HSCT recipient or a stem cell or donor lymphocyte infusion donor (not recorded which). It is not recorded whose cells these are; they may come from a transplant donor. Each CDR3 is given with its conserved first and last residue. D genes are given only for firm matches. The size of a clone is reported for some rows only, either as once, few or many, or as a class for expanded clones.

clone_size: few
d_call: TRBD1
j_call: TRBJ2-1
v_call: TRBV6-5
cdr3_aa: CASSYSIRQGPYNEQFF
cdr3_nt: TGTGCCAGCAGTTACTCTATAAGACAGGGTCCGTACAATGAGCAGTTCTTC

clone_size: many
d_call: -
j_call: TRBJ1-5
v_call: TRBV4-3
cdr3_aa: CASSQDPWTVVHQPQHF
cdr3_nt: TGCGCCAGCAGCCAAGATCCATGGACAGTGGTTCATCAGCCCCAGCATTTT

clone_size: -
d_call: -
j_call: TRBJ2-4
v_call: TRBV5-6
cdr3_aa: CASSLRNGEHQYF
cdr3_nt: TGTGCCAGCAGCTTGAGGAACGGGGAGCATCAGTACTTC

clone_size: few
d_call: TRBD1
j_call: TRBJ1-6
v_call: TRBV5-1
cdr3_aa: CASSFHGTGRRQGNSPLHF
cdr3_nt: TGCGCCAGCAGCTTCCATGGGACAGGGCGTCGGCAGGGAAATTCACCCCTCCACTTT

clone_size: many
d_call: TRBD2
j_call: TRBJ2-1
v_call: TRBV12-3/TRBV12-4
cdr3_aa: CASSKGLAFRNEQFF
cdr3_nt: TGTGCCAGCAGTAAGGGACTAGCCTTCCGCAATGAGCAGTTCTTC

clone_size: many
d_call: TRBD1
j_call: TRBJ1-2
v_call: TRBV5-6
cdr3_aa: CASSRGQGFYGYTF
cdr3_nt: TGTGCCAGCAGCAGGGGACAGGGGTTCTATGGCTACACCTTC

clone_size: many
d_call: -
j_call: TRBJ2-1
v_call: TRBV11-2
cdr3_aa: CASSRARGGEQFF
cdr3_nt: TGTGCCAGCAGCCGCGCCCGAGGGGGTGAGCAGTTCTTC

clone_size: few
d_call: -
j_call: TRBJ2-7
v_call: TRBV6-5
cdr3_aa: CASSYSGVGLPEQYF
cdr3_nt: TGTGCCAGCAGTTACTCCGGGGTGGGACTTCCAGAGCAGTACTTC

clone_size: medium-sized
d_call: -
j_call: TRBJ1-1
v_call: TRBV3-1
cdr3_aa: CASSQGLRVRAEAFF
cdr3_nt: TGTGCCAGCAGCCAAGGCCTCAGGGTTAGGGCTGAAGCTTTCTTT

clone_size: few
d_call: -
j_call: TRBJ2-1
v_call: TRBV7-3
cdr3_aa: CVSSLYGSGEQFF
cdr3_nt: TGTGTCAGCAGCTTATACGGGAGTGGTGAGCAGTTCTTC

clone_size: few
d_call: TRBD2
j_call: TRBJ2-7
v_call: TRBV6-5
cdr3_aa: CASSSTGGSGYEQYF
cdr3_nt: TGTGCCAGCAGTTCCACGGGAGGGAGCGGCTACGAGCAGTACTTC

clone_size: many
d_call: -
j_call: TRBJ1-4
v_call: TRBV5-1
cdr3_aa: CASSALSGAIEKLFF
cdr3_nt: TGCGCCAGCAGCGCCCTATCGGGGGCTATTGAAAAACTGTTTTTT

clone_size: many
d_call: -
j_call: TRBJ1-5
v_call: TRBV6-1
cdr3_aa: CASSELVTVYSNQPQHF
cdr3_nt: TGTGCCAGCAGTGAATTGGTAACAGTTTATAGCAATCAGCCCCAGCATTTT

clone_size: many
d_call: TRBD1
j_call: TRBJ1-4
v_call: TRBV15
cdr3_aa: CATSNPQGANEKLFF
cdr3_nt: TGTGCCACCAGCAACCCTCAGGGGGCTAATGAAAAACTGTTTTTT

clone_size: many
d_call: -
j_call: TRBJ1-5
v_call: TRBV27
cdr3_aa: CASSPTGQYNQPQHF
cdr3_nt: TGTGCCAGCAGTCCTACGGGGCAGTACAATCAGCCCCAGCATTTT